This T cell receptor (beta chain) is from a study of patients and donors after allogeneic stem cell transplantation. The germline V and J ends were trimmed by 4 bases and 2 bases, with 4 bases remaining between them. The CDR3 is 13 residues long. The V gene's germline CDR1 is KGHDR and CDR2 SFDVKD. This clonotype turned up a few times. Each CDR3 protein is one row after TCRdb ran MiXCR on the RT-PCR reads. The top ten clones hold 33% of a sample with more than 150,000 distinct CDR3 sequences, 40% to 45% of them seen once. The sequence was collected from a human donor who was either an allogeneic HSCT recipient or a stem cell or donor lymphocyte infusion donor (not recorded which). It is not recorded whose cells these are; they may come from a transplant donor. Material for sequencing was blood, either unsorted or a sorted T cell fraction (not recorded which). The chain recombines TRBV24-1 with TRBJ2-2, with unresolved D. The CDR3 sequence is CATSETNTGELFF. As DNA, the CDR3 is TGTGCCACCAGTGAAACAAACACCGGGGAGCTGTTTTTT.